The clone carrying this T cell receptor (beta chain) has more than one count but fewer than ten. The data derive from a study of blood T cells in healthy people across ages. Every sample had a minimum of 6.5 million PBMCs isolated. Combining a sample-barcoded 5' primer with a J-beta primer mix, a second PCR ran for about 7 to 11 cycles. MiXCR, applied by TCRdb to the 5' RACE reads, yields one record per CDR3 protein. The sample shows about 1.6 million distinct CDR3 sequences, roughly 32% of them seen only once. The receptor's source is a young woman in good health. The sequenced sample was blood.

The CDR3 DNA sequence: TGTGCCAGCAGCGCGGCTTTCCAAGAGACCCAGTACTTC. Translated: CASSAAFQETQYF. V is TRBV7-9 and J is TRBJ2-5, with D unclear. Germline CDR1 reads SEHNR; CDR2 reads FQNEAQ (reference sequence). The CDR3 loop spans 13 amino acids. V shed 5 bases and J shed 1 base, with 8 bases lying between them.